The 2 T cell receptor beta chains listed next were all sequenced from one sample in a study of control samples from healthy donors and cancer patients. Generated by immunoSEQ multiplex PCR, the TCRdb table keeps only in-frame clones and is missing some. The table lists about 34,000 clones, around 83% of them singletons. Sequences were obtained from PBMCs. These receptors were obtained from a woman in her thirties or forties with lung cancer.

The gene calls are TRBV5-1 and TRBJ1-2, with D possibly matching TRBD1 (6 bases). The V gene lost 0 bases and the J gene lost 0 bases, with 15 bases spanning the gap. The germline V gene encodes CDR1 SGHRS and CDR2 YFSETQ. The CDR3 runs 17 residues. This chain's CDR3 is CASSLEGGSLANYGYTF. Written as DNA, the CDR3 is TGCGCCAGCAGCTTGGAAGGGGGTAGTTTAGCTAACTATGGCTACACCTTC.

The chain carries TRBV11-3 and TRBJ2-1; TRBD2 agrees at 15 bases. Germline lookup yields CDR1 SGHNT and CDR2 YENEEA. The V gene end was trimmed by 5 bases and the J gene end by 0 bases; junction bases not matched to a gene: 11. The CDR3 has 20 amino acids. The CDR3 loop reads CASSPGRTSGGEHSYNEQFF. The CDR3, as DNA: TGTGCCAGCAGCCCAGGAAGGACTAGCGGGGGGGAGCACTCCTACAATGAGCAGTTCTTC.